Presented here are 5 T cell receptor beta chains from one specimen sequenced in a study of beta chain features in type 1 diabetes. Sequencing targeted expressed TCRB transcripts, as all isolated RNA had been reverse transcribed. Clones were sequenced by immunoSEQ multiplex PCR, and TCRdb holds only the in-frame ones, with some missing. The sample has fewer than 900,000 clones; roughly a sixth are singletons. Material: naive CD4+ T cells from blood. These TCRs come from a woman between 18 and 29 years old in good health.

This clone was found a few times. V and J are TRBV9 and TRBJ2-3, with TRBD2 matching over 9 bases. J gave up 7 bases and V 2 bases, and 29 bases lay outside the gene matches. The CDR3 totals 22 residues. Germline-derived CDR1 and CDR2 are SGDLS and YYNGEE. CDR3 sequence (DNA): TGTGCCAGCAGCGTCCAGGCGGGACTGGGACTCCGCGGGAGGGCCAAAAGAAATACGCAGTATTTT. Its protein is CASSVQAGLGLRGRAKRNTQYF.

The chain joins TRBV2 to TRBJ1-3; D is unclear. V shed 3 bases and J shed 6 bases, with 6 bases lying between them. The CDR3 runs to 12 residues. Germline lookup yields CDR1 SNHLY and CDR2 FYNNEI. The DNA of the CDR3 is TGTGCCAGCAGTGAGGTGGTAAACACCATATATTTT. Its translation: CASSEVVNTIYF.

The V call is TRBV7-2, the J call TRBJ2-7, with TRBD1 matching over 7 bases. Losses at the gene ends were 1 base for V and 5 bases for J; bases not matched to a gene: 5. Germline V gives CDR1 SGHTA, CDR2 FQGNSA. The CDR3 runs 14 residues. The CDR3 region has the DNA TGTGCCAGCAGCTTAGGGGGACAGTATAACGAGCAGTACTTC. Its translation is CASSLGGQYNEQYF.

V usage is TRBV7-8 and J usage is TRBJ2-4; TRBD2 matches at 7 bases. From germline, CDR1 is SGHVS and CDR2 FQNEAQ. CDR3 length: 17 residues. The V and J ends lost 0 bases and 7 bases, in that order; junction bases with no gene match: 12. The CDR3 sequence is CASSLAAQAGKRNIQYF. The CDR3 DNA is TGTGCCAGCAGCTTAGCGGCTCAAGCGGGAAAAAGGAACATTCAGTACTTC.

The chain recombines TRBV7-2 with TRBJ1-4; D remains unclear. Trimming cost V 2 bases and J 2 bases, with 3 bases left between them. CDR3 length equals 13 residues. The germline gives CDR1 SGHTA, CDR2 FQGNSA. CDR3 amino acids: CASSLNTNEKLFF. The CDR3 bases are TGTGCCAGCAGCTTAAATACTAATGAAAAACTGTTTTTT.